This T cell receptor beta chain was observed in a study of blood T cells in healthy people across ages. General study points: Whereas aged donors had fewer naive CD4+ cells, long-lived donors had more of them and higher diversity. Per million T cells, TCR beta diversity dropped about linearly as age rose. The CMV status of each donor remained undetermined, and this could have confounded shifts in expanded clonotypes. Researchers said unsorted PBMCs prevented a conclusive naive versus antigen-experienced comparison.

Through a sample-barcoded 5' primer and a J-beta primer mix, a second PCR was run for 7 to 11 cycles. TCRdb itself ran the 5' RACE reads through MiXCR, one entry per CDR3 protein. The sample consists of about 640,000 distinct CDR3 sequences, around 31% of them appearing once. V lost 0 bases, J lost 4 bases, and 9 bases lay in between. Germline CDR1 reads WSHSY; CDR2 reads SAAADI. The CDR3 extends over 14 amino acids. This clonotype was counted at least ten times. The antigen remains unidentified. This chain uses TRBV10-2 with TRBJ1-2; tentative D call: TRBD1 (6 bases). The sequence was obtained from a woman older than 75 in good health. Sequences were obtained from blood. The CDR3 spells CASSESPGVYGYTF. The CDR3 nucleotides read TGCGCCAGCAGTGAGTCGCCAGGGGTCTATGGCTACACCTTC.